The next 14 T cell receptor beta chains were all read from a single sample in a study of T cell clonality in common variable immunodeficiency. The method was immunoSEQ multiplex PCR; TCRdb's version includes in-frame clones alone and lacks a portion of them. The sample shows 30,000 to 40,000 clones, no singletons; the ten largest hold roughly 3.5%. Material: peripheral blood mononuclear cells. Receptor source: a person aged 18 to 75 in good health.

This clone was observed a few times. One base away lies a much larger clone, so this may be a sequencing read error. The DNA ends 3 residues before the CDR3 does, and the rest of the CDR3 is filled in from the germline J gene. The chain employs TRBV19 and TRBJ2-3; tentatively, D is TRBD2 (7 bases). This CDR3 is 14 amino acids long. Germline V gene sequence: CDR1 LNHDA, CDR2 SQIVND (reference sequence). The CDR3 loop reads CASRRRGAGETQYF. The CDR3 bases that were read are TGTGCCAGTAGGAGACGGGGGGCGGGTGAGACG.

Only a few counts were recorded for this clone. At one end the junction does not follow the germline gene, possibly because of a read error. Read coverage stops 3 residues before the CDR3 terminus; the germline J gene supplies the remainder. The rearrangement uses TRBV7-9 and TRBJ2-3; 8 bases are shared with TRBD1. The CDR3 is 15 residues long. Germline V gene sequence: CDR1 SEHNR, CDR2 FQNEAQ (reference sequence). CDR3 bases read: TGTTCCAGCAGCTTAGGGACAGGTAGGGATCAGCCG. Translated, it gives CSSSLGTGRDQP. In full, the CDR3 reads CSSSLGTGRDQPQYF.

This clone showed up many times. From the germline J gene comes the end of the CDR3, since the read stops 3 residues before it. The V gene is TRBV12-3 or TRBV12-4, the J gene TRBJ2-5; 14 nucleotides match TRBD2. V shed 3 bases and J 5 bases; nucleotides not matched to a gene: 2. The CDR3 is 15 amino acids. Incomplete CDR3 DNA: TGTGCCAGCAGTTTGAGGACTAGCGGGGGGGAGACC. This encodes CASSLRTSGGET. The full CDR3 reads CASSLRTSGGETQYF.

This clone has a count of ten or more. Sequencing ends 3 residues short of the CDR3 end; the germline J gene provides the rest. The rearrangement links TRBV6-1 to TRBJ1-1; 10 bases match TRBD1. The germline V gene has CDR1 MNHNS and CDR2 SASEGT. The CDR3 is 15 amino acids. Germline trimming cut 3 bases from V and 5 bases from J; bases unmatched to any gene: 6. The CDR3 loop reads CASSDAGTGATEAFF. The part of the CDR3 DNA that was read is TGTGCCAGCAGTGACGCCGGGACAGGGGCAACTGAA.

This clone was counted only a few times. Read data end 3 residues before the CDR3 end; the end is taken from the germline J gene. This chain connects TRBV19 to TRBJ1-3; 8 nucleotides line up with TRBD1. The V gene end was trimmed by 5 bases and the J gene end by 8 bases; junction bases not matched to a gene: 14. Looked up from germline, CDR1 is LNHDA and CDR2 is SQIVND (reference sequence). This CDR3 is 16 amino acids long. Partial CDR3 DNA: TGTGCCAGTAGTGCCTCCGACAGGGGATTCGGGTACACC. This gives the protein CASSASDRGFGYT. The entire CDR3 is CASSASDRGFGYTIYF.

This clone was observed many times. The read halts 3 residues ahead of the CDR3 end, with the missing end drawn from the germline J gene. The chain combines TRBV19 with TRBJ2-7, with 11 bases aligning to TRBD2. Per the germline V gene, CDR1 is LNHDA and CDR2 is SQIVND (reference sequence). The length of the CDR3 is 15 residues. Trimming took 7 bases from V and 2 from J; bases not matched to a gene: 7. The CDR3 loop is CASTSPTSGAYEQYF. The sequenced part of the CDR3 DNA is TGTGCCAGTACCTCCCCGACTAGCGGGGCCTACGAG.

This clone appeared many times. CDR3 amino acids: CASTTRGAGANVLTF. Incomplete CDR3 DNA: TGTGCCAGTACGACCAGAGGGGCCGGGGCCAACGTC. The chain combines TRBV19 with TRBJ2-6; D is possibly TRBD1 or TRBD2 (5 bases each). With the read ending 3 residues before the CDR3 end, the germline J gene is used to fill in that end. In germline, CDR1 is LNHDA, CDR2 SQIVND (reference sequence). The CDR3 extends over 15 amino acids. Trimming left V 7 bases short and J 4 bases short, with 14 bases between.

This clone was detected many times. CDR3 region: CASSITTSGGQETQYF. Incomplete CDR3 DNA: TGTGCCAGTAGTATAACGACTAGCGGGGGCCAAGAGACC. This chain uses TRBV19 with TRBJ2-5, with 12 nucleotides matching TRBD2. Coverage ceases 3 residues before the CDR3 finishes, and the germline J gene fills in the end. CDR1 LNHDA and CDR2 SQIVND come from the germline V gene (reference sequence). With V trimmed by 2 bases and J by 1 base, 2 bases remained unmatched. There are 16 residues in the CDR3.

This clone occurred many times. The CDR3 is cut off 3 residues early in the read; its end comes from the germline J gene. J is TRBJ2-7 and V is TRBV5-7; D uncertain. TRBV5-7 is an open reading frame whose function is uncertain. Trimming removed 10 bases at V and 3 bases at J, with 5 bases between. The CDR3 contains 9 residues. CDR3 bases read: TGTGCCCTCCTCTACGAG. Its translation: CALLYE. The entire CDR3 protein is CALLYEQYF.

With regard to this clone: The read halts 3 residues ahead of the CDR3 end, with the missing end drawn from the germline J gene. This rearrangement joins TRBV5-1 to TRBJ2-3, with no clear D. Trimming left V 0 bases short and J 5 bases short, with 4 bases between. CDR1 is SGHRS and CDR2 is YFSETQ in the germline V gene. CDR3 length: 12 residues. CDR3 sequence: CASSLGGDTQYF. Incomplete CDR3 DNA: TGCGCCAGCAGCTTGGGAGGAGATACG. The full variable domain, with the rest looked up from reference TRBV5-1 and TRBJ2-3, is KAGVTQTPRYLIKTRGQQVTLSCSPISGHRSVSWYQQTPGQGLQFLFEYFSETQRNKGNFPGRFSGRQFSNSRSEMNVSTLELGDSALYLCASSLGGDTQYFGPGTRLTVL.

This clone has a count of ten or more. The read gets to within 3 residues of the CDR3 end, and the germline J gene fills in the rest. The chain carries TRBV20-1 and TRBJ2-1; the match to TRBD2 covers 10 bases. V dropped 0 bases and J dropped 1; count of bases not matched to a gene: 9. The CDR3 loop spans 18 amino acids. Germline CDR1 reads DFQATT; CDR2 reads SNEGSKA (reference sequence). The sequenced CDR3 bases are TGCAGTGCTAGAGATCCGAGCGGGGGGGCCGGGTCCTACAATGAG. This encodes CSARDPSGGAGSYNE. In full, the CDR3 reads CSARDPSGGAGSYNEQFF.

With regard to this clone: An end of the junction does not agree with germline; a read error may underlie this. Read data end 3 residues before the CDR3 end; the end is taken from the germline J gene. V usage is TRBV7-7 and J usage is TRBJ2-5, with 14 bases lining up with TRBD2. CDR1 is SSHAT, CDR2 FNYEAQ, per germline (reference sequence). This CDR3 spans 16 amino acids. The CDR3 is CASRVGLAGGEETQYF. CDR3 DNA (partial): TGTGCTAGCAGGGTCGGACTAGCGGGGGGTGAAGAGACC.

In its sample, this clone was seen many times. Read sequence stops 3 residues before the CDR3 end, and the germline J gene provides the missing end. The rearrangement uses TRBV7-3 and TRBJ2-1, with 8 bases aligning to TRBD1. Unmatched junction bases numbered 3, after V lost 5 bases and J lost 0 bases. The CDR3 runs to 15 residues. Germline loops: CDR1 SGHTA, CDR2 FQGTGA. The CDR3 DNA, read in part, is TGTGCCAGCAGCCTAGGGACAGGCTCCTACAATGAG. This translates into CASSLGTGSYNE. In full, the CDR3 is CASSLGTGSYNEQFF.

This clone was detected ten times or more. Read data end 3 residues before the CDR3 end; the end is taken from the germline J gene. The genes are TRBV20-1 and TRBJ2-1; TRBD2 agrees at 8 bases. The CDR3 consists of 15 residues. The V gene end was trimmed by 4 bases and the J gene end by 2 bases; junction bases not matched to a gene: 7. Germline V gene data show CDR1 as DFQATT and CDR2 as SNEGSKA (reference sequence). CDR3 sequence: CSAIGLAAPYNEQFF. Partial CDR3 DNA: TGCAGTGCTATCGGACTAGCTGCTCCCTACAATGAG.